This T cell receptor (beta chain) was documented in a study of T cell repertoires in cytomegalovirus infection. Background on the study: The public TCR beta signatures pointed to both CMV infection and matching HLA type.

TCRdb re-analysed the reads in MiXCR, keeping a single row per CDR3 protein. The sample carries approximately 7,900 distinct CDR3 sequences, around 47% recorded once. Regarding this clonotype: Its antigen is unidentified.

The CDR3 spans 13 residues. CDR1 is MDHEN and CDR2 is SYDVKM in the germline V gene. Trimming removed 8 bases from V and 7 bases from J; junction bases left unmatched: 8. Points from the study as a whole: Across the ex vivo response, the dominant clonotypes were HLA-C-restricted CMV-specific TCR beta clonotypes. Identification of carriers of CMV plus the relevant HLA was achieved through cumulative public TCR beta family frequency.

This clonotype was sampled from a human donor in good health (CMV status not recorded). Some clones in this sample may be carry-over from other donors' samples. The chain joins TRBV28 to TRBJ2-1, with 7 bases aligning to TRBD1. The sample consisted of PBMCs, sequenced either directly or after in vitro stimulation (not recorded which). The CDR3 bases are TGTGCCAGCGGGGACAGCCCCAATAATGAGCAGTTCTTC. Translation gives CASGDSPNNEQFF.